One and the same sample provided the 32 T cell receptor beta chains below, sequenced in a study of OX40 agonist ivuxolimab in advanced cancers. TCRdb's copy holds only in-frame clones and misses some; the assay was immunoSEQ multiplex PCR. This table has roughly 62,000 clones, around 85% appearing once. Sample: CD4+ or CD8+ T cells sorted from blood, taken in a trial of the OX40 agonist ivuxolimab. These TCRs come from an adult with an advanced solid tumor such as melanoma, head and neck, liver or kidney cancer.

The rearrangement joins TRBV5-1 to TRBJ2-3; TRBD2 matches 9 bases. Germline V gene lookup returns CDR1 SGHRS and CDR2 YFSETQ. The CDR3 length is 11 residues. Losses at the gene ends were 7 bases for V and 15 bases for J; bases not matched to a gene: 9. The CDR3 DNA follows: TGCGCCAGCTTTTCCGGGACTAGCAGTTATTTT. Residues: CASFSGTSSYF.

This sequence joins TRBV6-1 and TRBJ2-1; D remains unclear. The germline CDR1 and CDR2 sequences are MNHNS and SASEGT. Trimming removed 6 bases from V and 8 bases from J, with 11 bases in between. This CDR3 is built from 12 residues. The CDR3 here is CASSPSRDEQFF. The CDR3, as DNA: TGTGCCAGCAGCCCCTCACGTGATGAGCAGTTCTTC.

The V call is TRBV6-6, the J call TRBJ1-3; D is ambiguous. CDR3 length: 15 amino acids. The V gene's germline CDR1 is MNHNY and CDR2 SVGAGI (reference sequence). V was cut by 6 bases and J by 1 base, with 13 bases left in between. The CDR3 protein is CASRPTESSGNTIYF. CDR3 DNA sequence: TGTGCCAGCAGACCCACGGAGTCTTCTGGAAACACCATATATTTT.

This chain uses TRBV7-3 with TRBJ2-5, with D perhaps TRBD2 (6 bases). The germline gives CDR1 SGHTA, CDR2 FQGTGA. Between the trimmed V and J ends, which lost 1 base and 4 bases, there was a span of 13 bases. This CDR3 is 15 amino acids long. The CDR3 DNA sequence: TGTGCCAGCAGCTTAAACGGGAGATACGGAGAGACCCAGTACTTC. Its protein product is CASSLNGRYGETQYF.

This chain connects TRBV5-5 to TRBJ2-5, with D tentatively TRBD2 (5 bases). The V gene lost 3 bases and the J gene lost 2 bases, with 14 bases spanning the gap. CDR1 is SGHKS and CDR2 is YYEKEE in the germline V gene (reference sequence). The CDR3 spans 15 residues. In DNA form, the CDR3 reads TGTGCCAGCAGCTCCCCAACCGGGATACAAGAGACCCAGTACTTC. Its protein is CASSSPTGIQETQYF.

The count of this clone is one. V and J are TRBV6-1 and TRBJ2-5; 7 bases line up with TRBD1. The closer fit of TRBJ2-7 to the DNA end suggests the J call may be wrong. This CDR3 has 14 residues. Germline values: CDR1 MNHNS, CDR2 SASEGT. The DNA for the CDR3 is TGTGCCAGCAGTGGGGACAGCCGTTCCTACGAGCAGTACTTC. Protein: CASSGDSRSYEQYF.

This clone was counted between two and nine times. The chain recombines TRBV11-2 with TRBJ2-3; TRBD2 matches 7 bases. CDR1 is SGHAT, CDR2 FQNNGV, per germline. The CDR3 has 17 amino acids. V lost 5 bases, J lost 0 bases, and 11 bases stayed unmatched. The CDR3 here is CASSTGRVRGSTDTQYF. Here the CDR3 DNA reads TGTGCCAGCAGCACCGGGCGGGTGCGGGGGAGCACAGATACGCAGTATTTT.

The chain carries TRBV27 and TRBJ2-4; D possibly uses TRBD1 or TRBD2 (6 bases each). There are 16 residues in the CDR3. The germline V gene has CDR1 MNHEY and CDR2 SMNVEV (reference sequence). Trimming took off 3 bases at V and 0 bases at J, with 12 bases between the two ends. The CDR3 is CASSLSGAVAKNIQYF. CDR3 bases: TGTGCCAGCAGTTTGTCGGGGGCGGTAGCCAAAAACATTCAGTACTTC.

This chain links TRBV6-1 with TRBJ1-4, with D tentatively TRBD1 (5 bases). Germline lookup yields CDR1 MNHNS and CDR2 SASEGT. The length of the CDR3 is 15 residues. Trimming shortened V by 3 bases and J by 8 bases, and 16 bases separated the two germline ends. In nucleotides, the CDR3 is TGTGCCAGCAGTGAGCTCGGAGGGGCTTGGGAAAAACTGTTTTTT. Its protein product is CASSELGGAWEKLFF.

Only a few counts were recorded for this clone. The chain carries TRBV11-2 and TRBJ1-4, with a possible D match to TRBD1 (6 bases). V dropped 3 bases and J dropped 5 bases, with 13 bases sitting between them. Germline V gene sequence: CDR1 SGHAT, CDR2 FQNNGV. CDR3 length: 15 residues. In DNA, the CDR3 is TGTGCCAGCAGCTTCAACGGGGGCCGAAATGAAAAACTGTTTTTT. It specifies CASSFNGGRNEKLFF.

The V call is TRBV28, the J call TRBJ2-3, with 8 positions matching TRBD1. With 6 bases clipped from V and 1 base from J, the junction kept 12 bases outside the gene matches. The CDR3 runs 17 residues. The germline V gene has CDR1 MDHEN and CDR2 SYDVKM. This chain's CDR3 is CASSARPGTGGTDTQYF. The CDR3, as DNA: TGTGCCAGCAGCGCCCGTCCCGGGACAGGAGGCACAGATACGCAGTATTTT.

The chain combines TRBV28 with TRBJ2-5; 10 bases agree with TRBD2. Germline CDR1 is MDHEN and CDR2 is SYDVKM. Trimming removed 3 bases from V and 3 bases from J; junction bases left unmatched: 25. The CDR3 covers 22 residues. CDR3 DNA sequence: TGTGCCAGCAGTTTCCTCCCCCTCGGACTAGCGGCACGTGCCCCCCCCGAAGAGACCCAGTACTTC. Protein: CASSFLPLGLAARAPPEETQYF.

V is TRBV12-5 and J is TRBJ2-3, with 13 bases identical to TRBD2. Looked up from germline, CDR1 is LGHNT and CDR2 is FRNRAP. CDR3 length: 18 amino acids. V lost 1 base to trimming and J lost 5 bases; unmatched junction nucleotides: 9. The DNA for the CDR3 is TGTGCTAGTGGTTTGGAACGACTAGCGGGAGGTGGTGGAGATACGCAGTATTTT. The encoded protein is CASGLERLAGGGGDTQYF.

CDR3 sequence (DNA): TGTGCCAGCAGCCATCGGACAGTAAACACTGAAGCTTTCTTT. It encodes CASSHRTVNTEAFF. V is TRBV5-5 and J is TRBJ1-1, with D maybe TRBD1 (6 bases). Germline V gene lookup returns CDR1 SGHKS and CDR2 YYEKEE (reference sequence). Trimming removed 4 bases from V and 2 bases from J, with 12 bases in between. The length of the CDR3 is 14 residues. The full variable domain, completed using reference TRBV5-5 and TRBJ1-1, is DAGVTQSPTHLIKTRGQQVTLRCSPISGHKSVSWYQQVLGQGPQFIFQYYEKEERGRGNFPDRFSARQFPNYSSELNVNALLLGDSALYLCASSHRTVNTEAFFGQGTRLTVV.

The chain uses TRBV18 and TRBJ1-5; the match to TRBD1 covers 8 bases. There are 17 residues in the CDR3. Germline CDR1 KGHSH, CDR2 LQKENI. The V and J ends lost 1 base and 3 bases, in that order; junction bases with no gene match: 8. Here the CDR3 reads CASSPQRTGLDNQPQHF. CDR3 coding DNA: TGTGCCAGCTCACCACAACGGACAGGGCTAGACAATCAGCCCCAGCATTTT. The full variable domain, with the rest looked up from reference TRBV18 and TRBJ1-5, is NAGVMQNPRHLVRRRGQEARLRCSPMKGHSHVYWYRQLPEEGLKFMVYLQKENIIDESGMPKERFSAEFPKEGPSILRIQQVVRGDSAAYFCASSPQRTGLDNQPQHFGDGTRLSIL.

This chain links TRBV19 with TRBJ2-7; either TRBD1 or TRBD2 may fit D (5 bases each). Germline lookup yields CDR1 LNHDA and CDR2 SQIVND (reference sequence). With 3 bases removed from V and 3 bases from J, the gap between germline ends came to 9 bases. The CDR3 runs 13 residues. CDR3 nucleotide sequence: TGTGCCAGTAGTATGGGGGAAGTCTACGAGCAGTACTTC. This codes for CASSMGEVYEQYF.

This chain links TRBV18 with TRBJ1-4, with a tentative D call TRBD1 (6 bases). CDR1 is KGHSH, CDR2 LQKENI, per germline. The V end was cut by 4 bases, the J end by 8 bases, with 14 bases between. The CDR3 runs to 14 residues. This CDR3 is CASSLQGFGEKLFF. CDR3 DNA sequence: TGTGCCAGCTCACTCCAGGGGTTCGGGGAAAAACTGTTTTTT. Using reference TRBV18 and TRBJ1-4 for the parts outside the CDR3, the full variable domain is NAGVMQNPRHLVRRRGQEARLRCSPMKGHSHVYWYRQLPEEGLKFMVYLQKENIIDESGMPKERFSAEFPKEGPSILRIQQVVRGDSAAYFCASSLQGFGEKLFFGSGTQLSVL.

This chain links TRBV14 with TRBJ2-2; D ambiguous. Germline assignment: CDR1 SGHDN and CDR2 FVKESK. CDR3 length: 15 amino acids. V was clipped by 0 bases and J by 2 bases, with 7 bases between them. CDR3 DNA sequence: TGTGCCAGCAGCCAAGATTCCATCAACACCGGGGAGCTGTTTTTT. This encodes CASSQDSINTGELFF. Variable domain in full (rest from reference TRBV14 and TRBJ2-2): EAGVTQFPSHSVIEKGQTVTLRCDPISGHDNLYWYRRVMGKEIKFLLHFVKESKQDESGMPNNRFLAERTGGTYSTLKVQPAELEDSGVYFCASSQDSINTGELFFGEGSRLTVL.

V usage is TRBV5-5 and J usage is TRBJ2-5, with TRBD2 as a possible D gene (6 bases). Trimming took 0 bases from V and 5 from J, leaving 17 bases between them. CDR3 length: 16 amino acids. CDR1 is SGHKS and CDR2 is YYEKEE in the germline V gene (reference sequence). The CDR3 sequence: CASSLGAGLDKETQYF. The CDR3 nucleotides read TGTGCCAGCAGCTTGGGGGCGGGGTTGGATAAGGAGACCCAGTACTTC.

This clone was counted once. This chain connects TRBV18 to TRBJ2-5, with a tentative D call TRBD2 (5 bases). The V end was cut by 2 bases, the J end by 3 bases, with 16 bases between. The CDR3 totals 16 residues. Germline V gene sequence: CDR1 KGHSH, CDR2 LQKENI. The CDR3, as DNA: TGTGCCAGCTCACCATTTGGTCCAAGCGGAGAAGAGACCCAGTACTTC. Protein: CASSPFGPSGEETQYF. Looking up the rest from reference TRBV18 and TRBJ2-5 gives the full variable domain: NAGVMQNPRHLVRRRGQEARLRCSPMKGHSHVYWYRQLPEEGLKFMVYLQKENIIDESGMPKERFSAEFPKEGPSILRIQQVVRGDSAAYFCASSPFGPSGEETQYFGPGTRLLVL.

The chain carries TRBV7-9 and TRBJ1-2, with D maybe TRBD1 (6 bases). This CDR3 comprises 15 residues. Trimming took off 2 bases at V and 0 bases at J, with 10 bases between the two ends. CDR1 SEHNR and CDR2 FQNEAQ come from the germline V gene (reference sequence). The CDR3 region is CASSLSQGSNYGYTF. CDR3 DNA sequence: TGTGCCAGCAGCTTATCACAGGGATCTAACTATGGCTACACCTTC.

V usage is TRBV28 and J usage is TRBJ2-5, with 13 bases identical to TRBD2. The CDR3 sequence is 16 residues long. Germline CDR1 and CDR2: MDHEN and SYDVKM. V was clipped by 4 bases and J by 4 bases; unmatched bases: 6. The CDR3, as DNA: TGTGCCAGCAGTTGGGGACTAGCGGGAACGGCAGAGACCCAGTACTTC. Translated: CASSWGLAGTAETQYF. The full variable domain, completed using reference TRBV28 and TRBJ2-5, is DVKVTQSSRYLVKRTGEKVFLECVQDMDHENMFWYRQDPGLGLRLIYFSYDVKMKEKGDIPEGYSVSREKKERFSLILESASTNQTSMYLCASSWGLAGTAETQYFGPGTRLLVL.

This chain uses TRBV7-9 with TRBJ2-1, with D maybe TRBD1 (6 bases). Trimming took off 3 bases at V and 6 bases at J, with 12 bases between the two ends. This CDR3 comprises 14 residues. Per germline, CDR1 SEHNR and CDR2 FQNEAQ (reference sequence). This chain's CDR3 is CASSLGQGPNEQFF. The CDR3 DNA is TGTGCCAGCAGCTTGGGACAAGGACCCAATGAGCAGTTCTTC.

The CDR3: CASSLTGSDTYEQYF. DNA of the CDR3: TGTGCCAGCAGCTTAACCGGGAGCGATACCTACGAGCAGTACTTC. The V gene is TRBV11-2, the J gene TRBJ2-7, with D possibly matching TRBD2 (6 bases). V was cut by 2 bases and J by 2 bases, with 13 bases left in between. The length of the CDR3 is 15 residues. Germline CDR1 SGHAT, CDR2 FQNNGV.

The chain uses TRBV18 and TRBJ1-1, with 8 bases that match TRBD1. The J segment lost 0 bases and the V segment lost 6 bases, leaving 12 bases of the junction unmatched. The V gene's germline CDR1 is KGHSH and CDR2 LQKENI. The CDR3 covers 17 residues. The CDR3 reads CASSPVTGVDMNTEAFF. The CDR3 DNA is TGTGCCAGCTCTCCTGTGACAGGGGTCGACATGAACACTGAAGCTTTCTTT.

The rearrangement joins TRBV13 to TRBJ2-5, with 8 nucleotides matching TRBD2. The J call may be incorrect, as the DNA end agrees better with TRBJ2-7. This CDR3 spans 16 amino acids. Germline V CDR1 and CDR2: PRHDT, FYEKMQ (reference sequence). The CDR3: CASSTRGAGVSYEQYF. The CDR3 DNA follows: TGTGCCAGCAGCACCCGAGGAGCGGGAGTTTCCTACGAGCAGTACTTC.

The rearrangement joins TRBV10-2 to TRBJ2-7, with a weak D call TRBD1 (5 bases). V lost 7 bases and J 4 bases, leaving 17 bases between the germline ends. The CDR3 has 14 amino acids. Germline assignment: CDR1 WSHSY and CDR2 SAAADI. The DNA of the CDR3 is TGCGCCAGCACAGGCTTGGAACGGACATACGAGCAGTACTTC. Translating gives CASTGLERTYEQYF.

The rearrangement uses TRBV27 and TRBJ2-3, with D uncertain. CDR1 and CDR2 from the germline V gene are MNHEY and SMNVEV (reference sequence). Deletions cut 3 bases from V and 2 bases from J, with 9 bases between. The CDR3 sequence is 14 residues long. In DNA, the CDR3 is TGTGCCAGCAGTTTTGCGGCGGCCACAGATACGCAGTATTTT. Translated, it gives CASSFAAATDTQYF.

This rearrangement joins TRBV25-1 to TRBJ2-2, with D uncertain. Germline V gives CDR1 MGHDK, CDR2 SYGVNS. The CDR3 consists of 12 residues. With 8 bases removed from V and 5 bases from J, the gap between germline ends came to 9 bases. The CDR3 DNA sequence: TGTGCCAGCGGTGCATGGACCGGGGAGCTGTTTTTT. Translated, it gives CASGAWTGELFF.

The chain carries TRBV6-6 and TRBJ2-2, with D perhaps TRBD1 (6 bases). This CDR3 is built from 14 residues. Germline values: CDR1 MNHNY, CDR2 SVGAGI (reference sequence). Trimming stripped 6 bases from V and 3 bases from J, with 11 bases between. DNA for the CDR3: TGTGCCAGCAGAATAGGGGGTGACACCGGGGAGCTGTTTTTT. This translates into CASRIGGDTGELFF.

The V call is TRBV18, the J call TRBJ2-7; D might be TRBD1 or TRBD2, each matching 5 bases. The V end was cut by 1 base, the J end by 7 bases, with 14 bases between. The CDR3 consists of 14 residues. Germline values: CDR1 KGHSH, CDR2 LQKENI. CDR3 DNA sequence: TGTGCCAGCTCACCACTCGGGACCCTAAGGGAGCAGTACTTC. This encodes CASSPLGTLREQYF.

This clone was counted between two and nine times. The genes are TRBV5-1 and TRBJ1-1; D gene uncertain. The length of the CDR3 is 13 residues. CDR1 and CDR2 from the germline V gene are SGHRS and YFSETQ. With 5 bases removed from V and 1 base from J, the gap between germline ends came to 9 bases. CDR3 in amino acids: CASSRAENTEAFF. CDR3 nucleotide sequence: TGCGCCAGCAGTCGGGCAGAGAACACTGAAGCTTTCTTT.